These 9 T cell receptor beta chains share one sample of origin, sequenced in a study of control samples from healthy donors and cancer patients. Profiled with immunoSEQ multiplex PCR; TCRdb holds only in-frame clones, not every one. The sample lists about 100,000 clones, roughly 91% occurring once. The sample comprised blood. The receptors here all came from a man aged 30 to 45 in good health.

The V call is TRBV6-2 or TRBV6-3, the J call TRBJ1-1; D gene uncertain. V dropped 2 bases and J dropped 4 bases, with 8 bases sitting between them. Germline CDR1 and CDR2: MNHEY and SVGEGT. The CDR3 covers 13 residues. This CDR3 is CASSYTLVTEAFF. CDR3 nucleotides: TGTGCCAGCAGTTACACCTTAGTCACTGAAGCTTTCTTT.

The chain combines TRBV29-1 with TRBJ1-4; no definite D call. The CDR3 is 13 amino acids. Germline-derived CDR1 and CDR2 are SQVTM and ANQGSEA. V gave up 6 bases and J gave up 6 bases, with 14 bases separating them. The CDR3 protein is CSVAAAAHEKLFF. CDR3 in DNA: TGCAGCGTCGCAGCGGCTGCCCATGAAAAACTGTTTTTT.

The rearrangement joins TRBV4-1 to TRBJ2-1; 7 positions agree with TRBD2. CDR3 length equals 14 residues. The J segment lost 6 bases and the V segment lost 0 bases, leaving 2 bases of the junction unmatched. CDR1 and CDR2 from the germline V gene are MGHRA and YSYEKL. The CDR3 sequence is CASSQEASGNEQFF. CDR3 DNA sequence: TGCGCCAGCAGCCAAGAGGCTAGCGGCAATGAGCAGTTCTTC.

This clone was observed a single time. This rearrangement joins TRBV3-1 (or the pseudogene TRBV3-2) to TRBJ1-3; D is ambiguous. The CDR3 is 14 residues long. CDR1 is LGHDT, CDR2 YNNKEL, per germline (reference sequence). Trimming shortened V by 4 bases and J by 1 base, and 8 bases separated the two germline ends. The DNA of the CDR3 is TGTGCCAGCAGCCTCGCGAGTTCTGGAAACACCATATATTTT. Translated, it gives CASSLASSGNTIYF.

The chain employs TRBV4-1 and TRBJ1-2; 8 nucleotides line up with TRBD1. Trimming at V came to 4 bases and at J to 4 bases, leaving 11 bases not matched to a gene. The CDR3 runs to 16 residues. Germline V gene sequence: CDR1 MGHRA, CDR2 YSYEKL. For the CDR3, the DNA is TGCGCCAGCAGCCGAGCTCCGGGACAGGATTTCTATGGCTACACCTTC. Translated, it gives CASSRAPGQDFYGYTF.

The CDR3 here is CASSPTGADTEAFF. The CDR3 region has the DNA TGTGCCAGCAGCCCTACAGGGGCGGACACTGAAGCTTTCTTT. The chain carries TRBV11-3 and TRBJ1-1, with TRBD1 matching 7 bases. Trimming at V came to 5 bases and at J to 3 bases, leaving 6 bases not matched to a gene. The germline V gene encodes CDR1 SGHNT and CDR2 YENEEA. The CDR3 runs 14 residues.

The chain joins TRBV6-5 to TRBJ2-1; 10 nucleotides align to TRBD2. The germline gives CDR1 MNHEY, CDR2 SVGAGI. The CDR3 sequence is 16 residues long. V lost 0 bases to trimming and J lost 10 bases; unmatched junction nucleotides: 9. The DNA of the CDR3 is TGTGCCAGCAGTTACTCCTTAACTAGCGGGATCGACGAGCAGTTCTTC. Protein sequence: CASSYSLTSGIDEQFF.

This clone was seen just once. The V and J genes are TRBV15 and TRBJ2-5; a weak D match, TRBD1 (5 bases). Looked up from germline, CDR1 is LNHNV and CDR2 is YYDKDF (reference sequence). This CDR3 is built from 15 residues. V shed 0 bases and J shed 1 base, with 9 bases lying between them. CDR3 in DNA: TGTGCCACCAGCAGAGATTTAGGGGCCCAAGAGACCCAGTACTTC. Its protein is CATSRDLGAQETQYF.

The chain is built from TRBV28 and TRBJ1-5; 7 bases are shared with TRBD1. This CDR3 is built from 14 residues. V lost 5 bases and J lost 6; bases outside the gene matches: 7. CDR1 and CDR2 (germline): MDHEN, SYDVKM. The CDR3: CASSPGQAGQPQHF. CDR3 DNA sequence: TGTGCCAGCAGTCCCGGACAGGCTGGTCAGCCCCAGCATTTT. Using reference TRBV28 and TRBJ1-5 for the parts outside the CDR3, the full variable domain is DVKVTQSSRYLVKRTGEKVFLECVQDMDHENMFWYRQDPGLGLRLIYFSYDVKMKEKGDIPEGYSVSREKKERFSLILESASTNQTSMYLCASSPGQAGQPQHFGDGTRLSIL.